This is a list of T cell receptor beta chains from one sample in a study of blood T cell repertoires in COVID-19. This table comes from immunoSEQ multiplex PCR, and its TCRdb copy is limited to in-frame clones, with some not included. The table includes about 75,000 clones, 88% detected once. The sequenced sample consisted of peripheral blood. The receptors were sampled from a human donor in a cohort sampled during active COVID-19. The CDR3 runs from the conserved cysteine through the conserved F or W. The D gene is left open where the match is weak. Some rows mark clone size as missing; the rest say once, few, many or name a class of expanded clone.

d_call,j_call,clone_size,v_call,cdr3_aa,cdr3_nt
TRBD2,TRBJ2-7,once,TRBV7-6,CASSLVADGASGTTTYEQYF,TGTGCCAGCAGCTTAGTGGCGGACGGAGCTAGCGGGACCACGACGTACGAGCAGTACTTC
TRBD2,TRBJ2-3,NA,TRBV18,CASSPFSGGGDTQYF,TGTGCCAGCTCACCATTCAGCGGGGGAGGGGATACGCAGTATTTT
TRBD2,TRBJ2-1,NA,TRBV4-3,CASSPGGVMDEQFF,TGCGCCAGCAGCCCTGGGGGGGTTATGGATGAGCAGTTCTTC
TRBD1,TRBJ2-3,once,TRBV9,CASSVFQGQGARDTQYF,TGTGCCAGCAGCGTGTTCCAGGGACAGGGGGCGAGAGATACGCAGTATTTT
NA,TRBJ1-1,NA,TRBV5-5,CASSLGRVDTEAFF,TGTGCCAGCAGCCTTGGGAGAGTCGACACTGAAGCTTTCTTT
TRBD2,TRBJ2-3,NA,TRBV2,CASSGAGGMLDTQYF,TGTGCCAGCAGTGGAGCGGGAGGGATGTTGGATACGCAGTATTTT
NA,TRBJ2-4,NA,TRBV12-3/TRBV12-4,CASSLSLNIQYF,TGTGCCAGCAGTTTAAGCCTGAACATTCAGTACTTC
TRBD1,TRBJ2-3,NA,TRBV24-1,CATRGTVSTDTQYF,TGTGCCACCAGGGGGACAGTGAGCACAGATACGCAGTATTTT
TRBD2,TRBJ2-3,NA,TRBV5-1,CASSLALAGGLNTQYF,TGCGCCAGCAGCTTGGCCTTAGCGGGGGGGCTGAATACGCAGTATTTT
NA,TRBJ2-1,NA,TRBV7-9,CASSLAQLVDNEQFF,TGTGCCAGCAGCTTAGCGCAACTCGTCGACAATGAGCAGTTCTTC
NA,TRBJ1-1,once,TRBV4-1,CASSQDGGRGATEAFF,TGCGCCAGCAGCCAAGATGGGGGGAGAGGGGCCACTGAAGCTTTCTTT
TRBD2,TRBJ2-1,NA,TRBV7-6,CASSHSPGASGRRGEQFF,TGTGCCAGCAGCCACTCACCTGGGGCTAGCGGGAGACGCGGTGAGCAGTTCTTC
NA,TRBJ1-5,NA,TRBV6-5,CASTPGIKQPQHF,TGTGCCAGCACCCCGGGTATCAAACAGCCCCAGCATTTT
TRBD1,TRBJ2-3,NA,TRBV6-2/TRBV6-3,CASSTRDRDTDTQYF,TGTGCCAGCAGTACCCGGGACAGGGACACAGATACGCAGTATTTT
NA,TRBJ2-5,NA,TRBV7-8,CASSLSGETQYF,TGTGCCAGCAGCTTAAGCGGGGAGACCCAGTACTTC
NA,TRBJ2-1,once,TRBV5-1,CASSAGVASNEQFF,TGCGCCAGCAGCGCGGGTGTTGCATCCAATGAGCAGTTCTTC
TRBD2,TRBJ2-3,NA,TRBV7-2,CASSSNRPAGGPTDTQYF,TGTGCCAGCAGCTCAAACAGGCCAGCGGGGGGGCCCACAGATACGCAGTATTTT
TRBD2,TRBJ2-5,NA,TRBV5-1,CASSAGRGRFQETQYF,TGCGCCAGCAGCGCCGGGCGCGGGAGGTTCCAAGAGACCCAGTACTTC
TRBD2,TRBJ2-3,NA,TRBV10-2,CASRRGIDVDTQYF,TGCGCCAGCAGGCGGGGGATCGACGTCGATACGCAGTATTTT
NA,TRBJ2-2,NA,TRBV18,CASSPAQGTGELFF,TGTGCCAGCTCACCTGCCCAGGGTACCGGGGAGCTGTTTTTT
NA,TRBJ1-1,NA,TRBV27,CASRKRTLNTEAFF,TGTGCCAGCAGGAAACGGACACTGAACACTGAAGCTTTCTTT
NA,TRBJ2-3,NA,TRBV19,CASSILATDTQYF,NA
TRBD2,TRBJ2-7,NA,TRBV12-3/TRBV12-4,CASNSGGIEQYF,TGTGCCAGCAACTCGGGGGGTATCGAGCAGTACTTC
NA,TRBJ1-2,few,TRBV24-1,CATSVTGANYGYTF,TGTGCCACCAGTGTTACGGGAGCTAACTATGGCTACACCTTC
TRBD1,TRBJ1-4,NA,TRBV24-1,CATSGPQGAVEKLFF,TGTGCCACCAGCGGGCCACAGGGGGCCGTTGAAAAACTGTTTTTT
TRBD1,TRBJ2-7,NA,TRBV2,CASSGRGHSYEQYF,TGTGCCAGCAGTGGCAGGGGGCACTCCTACGAGCAGTACTTC
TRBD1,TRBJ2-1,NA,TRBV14,CASSVDRGHIYNEQFF,TGTGCCAGCAGCGTTGACAGGGGGCATATATACAATGAGCAGTTCTTC
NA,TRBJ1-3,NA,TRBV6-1,CASSERGGVNGNTIYF,TGTGCCAGCAGTGAAAGGGGAGGAGTGAATGGAAACACCATATATTTT
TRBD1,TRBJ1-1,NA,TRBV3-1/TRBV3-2,CASSPHPGQGVPEAFF,TGTGCCAGCAGCCCTCACCCCGGACAGGGTGTCCCTGAAGCTTTCTTT
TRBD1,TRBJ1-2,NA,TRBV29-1,CSVPDRGLGYGYTF,TGCAGCGTACCCGACAGGGGGCTAGGGTATGGCTACACCTTC
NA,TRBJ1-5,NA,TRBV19,CASSNRQFTNQPQHF,TGTGCCAGTAGTAACCGACAGTTCACCAATCAGCCCCAGCATTTT
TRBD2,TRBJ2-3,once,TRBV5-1,CASSLGPQRGGQDTQYF,TGCGCCAGCAGCTTGGGCCCCCAGCGGGGGGGCCAAGATACGCAGTATTTT
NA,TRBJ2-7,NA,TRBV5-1,CASSLAEGETVRTAYEQYF,TGCGCCAGCAGCTTGGCCGAGGGGGAGACCGTCCGGACCGCCTACGAGCAGTACTTC
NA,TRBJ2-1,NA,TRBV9,CASSPPSLAEQFF,TGTGCCAGCAGCCCCCCGTCCCTAGCCGAGCAGTTCTTC